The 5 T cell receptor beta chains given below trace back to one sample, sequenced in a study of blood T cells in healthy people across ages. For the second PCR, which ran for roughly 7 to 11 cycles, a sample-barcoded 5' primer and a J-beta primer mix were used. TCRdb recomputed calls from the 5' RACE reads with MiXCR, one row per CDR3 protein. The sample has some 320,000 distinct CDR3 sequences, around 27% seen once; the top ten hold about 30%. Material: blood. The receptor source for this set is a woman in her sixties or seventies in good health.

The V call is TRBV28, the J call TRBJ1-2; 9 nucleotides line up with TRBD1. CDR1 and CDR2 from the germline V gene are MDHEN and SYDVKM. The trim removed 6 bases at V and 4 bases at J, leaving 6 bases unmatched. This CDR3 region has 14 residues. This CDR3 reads CASSRDREAYGYTF. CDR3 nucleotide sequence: TGTGCCAGCAGCAGGGACAGGGAGGCCTATGGCTACACCTTC.

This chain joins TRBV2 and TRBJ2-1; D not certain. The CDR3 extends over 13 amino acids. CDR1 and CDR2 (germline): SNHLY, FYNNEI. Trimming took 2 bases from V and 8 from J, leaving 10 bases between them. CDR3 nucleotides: TGTGCCAGCAGTGAATACGGGCTCGATGAGCAGTTCTTC. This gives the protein CASSEYGLDEQFF.

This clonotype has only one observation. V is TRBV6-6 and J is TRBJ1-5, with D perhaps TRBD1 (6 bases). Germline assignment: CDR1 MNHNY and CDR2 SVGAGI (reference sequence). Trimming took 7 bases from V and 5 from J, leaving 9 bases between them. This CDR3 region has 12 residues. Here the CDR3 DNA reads TGTGCCAGCACCCGACAGGATCAGCCCCAGCATTTT. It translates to CASTRQDQPQHF.

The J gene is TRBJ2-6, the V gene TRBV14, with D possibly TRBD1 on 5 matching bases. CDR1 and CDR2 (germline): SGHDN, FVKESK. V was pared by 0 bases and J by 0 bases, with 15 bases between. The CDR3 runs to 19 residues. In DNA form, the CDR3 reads TGTGCCAGCAGCCAAGATAGCAGGAAAGGGGCCTCTGGGGCCAACGTCCTGACTTTC. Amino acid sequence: CASSQDSRKGASGANVLTF.

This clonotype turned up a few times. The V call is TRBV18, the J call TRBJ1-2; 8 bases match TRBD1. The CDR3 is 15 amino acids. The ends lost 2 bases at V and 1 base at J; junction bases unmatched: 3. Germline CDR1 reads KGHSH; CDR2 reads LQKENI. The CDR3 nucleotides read TGTGCCAGCTCACCAACGGGACAGGTTAACTATGGCTACACCTTC. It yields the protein CASSPTGQVNYGYTF.